These 13 T cell receptor beta chains came from one sample sequenced in a study of cytomegalovirus exposure and HLA in healthy donors. The PCR ran on 60 Vbeta and 13 Jbeta primers. This table comes from immunoSEQ multiplex PCR, and its TCRdb copy is limited to in-frame clones, with some not included. Seen in this sample are about 77,000 clones; the ten most common clones hold approximately 14%. What was sequenced was PBMCs. The receptor source for this set is a man between 45 and 60 years old in good health and CMV-seropositive.

Frequency places this clone as medium-sized (0.01 to 0.1%). The CDR3 reads CASSLYGQGYNEQFF. The DNA for the CDR3 is TGTGCCAGCAGCCTATACGGACAGGGTTACAATGAGCAGTTCTTC. The chain couples TRBV7-2 to TRBJ2-1; 8 nucleotides align to TRBD1. The V and J ends lost 5 bases and 4 bases, in that order; junction bases with no gene match: 7. The CDR3 totals 15 residues. Germline V gene data show CDR1 as SGHTA and CDR2 as FQGNSA.

The chain joins TRBV7-2 to TRBJ1-4; a possible D gene is TRBD1 (6 bases). V was pared by 3 bases and J by 8 bases, with 13 bases between. The CDR3 spans 14 residues. From germline, CDR1 is SGHTA and CDR2 FQGNSA. CDR3: CASSLGGPREKLFF. CDR3 nucleotides: TGTGCCAGCAGCTTGGGGGGGCCAAGGGAAAAACTGTTTTTT.

V gene TRBV19 combines with J gene TRBJ2-1; 7 nucleotides match TRBD1. This CDR3 contains 15 residues. With V trimmed by 5 bases and J by 7 bases, 11 bases remained unmatched. CDR1 is LNHDA and CDR2 is SQIVND in the germline V gene (reference sequence). The CDR3 region is CASSPAGGRGNEQFF. In nucleotides, the CDR3 is TGTGCCAGTAGTCCAGCAGGGGGACGTGGGAATGAGCAGTTCTTC.

The chain employs TRBV5-6 and TRBJ2-2; D is undetermined. The V end lost 4 bases, the J end lost 4 bases, and 17 bases lay between the germline ends. Germline V CDR1 and CDR2: SGHDT, YYEEEE. This CDR3 region has 16 residues. As DNA, the CDR3 is TGTGCCAGCAGCACTTGGGCCACGTCGAGCACCGGGGAGCTGTTTTTT. It is translated as CASSTWATSSTGELFF.

The genes are TRBV15 and TRBJ2-6, with D perhaps TRBD1 (6 bases). This CDR3 is built from 16 residues. CDR1 is LNHNV and CDR2 is YYDKDF in the germline V gene (reference sequence). V lost 1 base and J lost 0, with 7 bases in between. CDR3 bases: TGTGCCACCAGCAGAGTAGGGGGCTCTGGGGCCAACGTCCTGACTTTC. Its translation is CATSRVGGSGANVLTF.

The V gene is TRBV9, the J gene TRBJ1-1, with 10 bases lining up with TRBD1. Germline values: CDR1 SGDLS, CDR2 YYNGEE. The ends lost 3 bases at V and 1 base at J; junction bases unmatched: 6. The CDR3 sequence is 16 residues long. CDR3: CASSAGGTGANTEAFF. CDR3 bases: TGTGCCAGCAGCGCCGGGGGGACAGGGGCGAACACTGAAGCTTTCTTT.

The chain is built from TRBV5-1 and TRBJ2-3, with 12 bases matching TRBD2. The CDR3 is 17 amino acids. The junction had 9 bases not matched to a gene; V was cut back by 0 bases and J by 7 bases. The V gene's germline CDR1 is SGHRS and CDR2 YFSETQ. The CDR3 coding sequence is TGCGCCAGCAGCTTGGACCTAGCGGGAGGGCCCTCGAATACGCAGTATTTT. This gives the protein CASSLDLAGGPSNTQYF.

The genes are TRBV7-9 and TRBJ2-4; D perhaps matches TRBD1 (6 bases). Trimming shortened V by 5 bases and J by 8 bases, and 16 bases separated the two germline ends. This CDR3 spans 14 amino acids. The germline V gene encodes CDR1 SEHNR and CDR2 FQNEAQ (reference sequence). The CDR3, as DNA: TGTGCCAGCAGCGCCACAGGGTTTCAAGACATTCAGTACTTC. Protein: CASSATGFQDIQYF.

The chain joins TRBV6-5 to TRBJ2-5; D is perhaps TRBD1 (6 bases). V lost 5 bases, J lost 2 bases, and 12 bases lay in between. Germline CDR1 and CDR2: MNHEY and SVGAGI. CDR3 length equals 14 residues. As DNA, the CDR3 is TGTGCCAGCAGTATGGGACACCTACAAGAGACCCAGTACTTC. It codes for CASSMGHLQETQYF.

The gene calls are TRBV10-3 and TRBJ2-1; 14 positions agree with TRBD2. This CDR3 is built from 14 residues. The germline V gene encodes CDR1 ENHRY and CDR2 SYGVKD. Trimming at V came to 10 bases and at J to 7 bases, leaving 6 bases not matched to a gene. CDR3 sequence reads: CANAGTSGSNEQFF. The CDR3 nucleotides are TGTGCCAACGCCGGGACTAGCGGGAGTAATGAGCAGTTCTTC.

The chain couples TRBV27 to TRBJ2-1, with 11 bases that match TRBD1. CDR3 size: 16 residues. The germline V gene has CDR1 MNHEY and CDR2 SMNVEV (reference sequence). Trimming took 2 bases from V and 6 from J; bases not matched to a gene: 6. CDR3 in DNA: TGTGCCAGCAGTTTAGGGCGGGACAGGGGGATCAATGAGCAGTTCTTC. Protein: CASSLGRDRGINEQFF.

The chain employs TRBV7-6 and TRBJ2-7, with TRBD1 matching over 9 bases. Germline CDR1 reads SGHVS; CDR2 reads FNYEAQ. Trimming cost V 1 base and J 2 bases; bases outside gene matches: 6. The CDR3 covers 16 residues. DNA of the CDR3: TGTGCCAGCAGCTTAGAGGTGGGGGACAGGGCCTACGAGCAGTACTTC. Amino acids: CASSLEVGDRAYEQYF. Full variable domain (outside the CDR3, taken from reference TRBV7-6 and TRBJ2-7): GAGVSQSPRYKVTKRGQDVALRCDPISGHVSLYWYRQALGQGPEFLTYFNYEAQQDKSGLPNDRFSAERPEGSISTLTIQRTEQRDSAMYRCASSLEVGDRAYEQYFGPGTRLTVT.

The V gene is TRBV7-6, the J gene TRBJ2-7, with TRBD1 identical over 11 bases. Germline CDR1 SGHVS, CDR2 FNYEAQ. This CDR3 contains 14 residues. Trimming at V came to 5 bases and at J to 4 bases, leaving 4 bases not matched to a gene. DNA of the CDR3: TGTGCCAGCAGCCCCGGGACAGGGGGGTACGAGCAGTACTTC. Its protein is CASSPGTGGYEQYF. The whole variable domain, remainder taken from reference TRBV7-6 and TRBJ2-7, is GAGVSQSPRYKVTKRGQDVALRCDPISGHVSLYWYRQALGQGPEFLTYFNYEAQQDKSGLPNDRFSAERPEGSISTLTIQRTEQRDSAMYRCASSPGTGGYEQYFGPGTRLTVT.